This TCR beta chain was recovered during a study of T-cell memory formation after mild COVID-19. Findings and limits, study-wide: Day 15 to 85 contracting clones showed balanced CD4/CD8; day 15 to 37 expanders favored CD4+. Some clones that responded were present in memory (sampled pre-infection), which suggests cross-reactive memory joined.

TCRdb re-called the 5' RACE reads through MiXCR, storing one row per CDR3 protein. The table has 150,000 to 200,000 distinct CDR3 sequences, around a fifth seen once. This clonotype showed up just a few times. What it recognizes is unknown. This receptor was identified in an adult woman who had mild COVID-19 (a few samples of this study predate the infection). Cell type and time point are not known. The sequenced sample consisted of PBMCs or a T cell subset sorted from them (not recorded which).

The CDR3 is CASINTEAFF. DNA of the CDR3: TGTGCCAGCATAAACACTGAAGCTTTCTTT. This chain uses TRBV2 with TRBJ1-1, with D uncertain. V lost 7 bases, J lost 2 bases, and 2 bases lay in between. The germline CDR1 and CDR2 sequences are SNHLY and FYNNEI. CDR3 length: 10 amino acids.